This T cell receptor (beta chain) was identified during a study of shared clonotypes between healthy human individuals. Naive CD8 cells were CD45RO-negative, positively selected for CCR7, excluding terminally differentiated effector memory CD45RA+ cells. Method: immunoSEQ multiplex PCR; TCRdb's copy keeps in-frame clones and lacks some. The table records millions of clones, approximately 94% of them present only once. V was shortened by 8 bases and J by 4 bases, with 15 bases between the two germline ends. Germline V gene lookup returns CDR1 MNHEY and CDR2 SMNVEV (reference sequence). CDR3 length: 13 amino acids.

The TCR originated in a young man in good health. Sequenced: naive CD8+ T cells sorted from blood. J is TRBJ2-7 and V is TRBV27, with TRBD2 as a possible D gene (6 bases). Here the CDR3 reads CASGAGTFYEQYF. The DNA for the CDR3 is TGTGCCAGCGGGGCGGGAACCTTTTACGAGCAGTACTTC.